This T cell receptor (beta chain) comes out of a study of control samples from healthy donors and cancer patients (dated by TCRdb to the early 2020s). The CDR3 runs 13 amino acids, cysteine and phenylalanine included. The entry retains the CDR3 DNA only, 39 bases that are in frame from base 1. V is reduced by 6 bases and J by 3 bases, leaving a spacing of 11 bases between them. The germline V gene (reference sequence) sets CDR1 to SEHNR and CDR2 to FQNEAQ. Library generation was performed with the immunoSEQ multiplex PCR assay. In TCRdb, the immuneACCESS table is reduced to in-frame sequences with V and J assigned. These tables do not hold every clone; where another copy was compared, an unresolved V gene accounts for under half, and the others remain unexplained. This sample lists over 70,000 clones; roughly nine tenths were detected once. Together, the top ten hold over 8.5% of the sample. Points on this clone: What antigen it recognizes has not been identified. Per-base qualities were not stored, and no clone one base away is much larger.

The sample taken for sequencing was PBMCs. This receptor was identified in a woman aged 50 to 65 with colorectal cancer. The chain couples TRBV7-9 to TRBJ1-2; TRBD1 is possibly the D segment (5 matching bases). CDR3 region: CASRPTGDYGYTF. The DNA sequence is TGTGCCAGCAGACCCACAGGAGACTATGGCTACACCTTC.